The 3 T cell receptor beta chains below were found in one sample sequenced in a study of metastatic and nonmetastatic thyroid tumors. Thyroid surgery had not been preceded by any treatment in any patient. TCRdb reanalyzed the PCR reads via MiXCR. In the table there are some 10,000 clones, 25% to 35% of which are singletons. The sequenced sample was tumor tissue. The receptor set was obtained from a male donor with papillary thyroid cancer or a benign thyroid nodule (not recorded which). Some clones in this sample may be carry-over from other donors' samples.

This clone was detected a few times. The chain carries TRBV6-1 and TRBJ2-3, with 10 bases fitting TRBD2. The CDR3 is made up of 16 amino acids. J lost 5 bases, V lost 4 bases, and 9 bases had no gene match. CDR1 and CDR2 from the germline V gene are MNHNS and SASEGT. CDR3 nucleotides: TGTGCCAGCAGTGTAGTAGCGGGAGGCTCCGGAGATACGCAGTATTTT. The encoded protein is CASSVVAGGSGDTQYF.

The chain links TRBV7-2 to TRBJ2-7; 9 positions match TRBD2. This CDR3 has 14 amino acids. V shed 3 bases, J shed 7 bases, and the junction held 7 bases outside the gene matches. Germline assignment: CDR1 SGHTA and CDR2 FQGNSA. The CDR3 DNA sequence: TGTGCCAGCAGCTTTCAAGCGGGAGGTGAGGAGCAGTACTTC. Translated: CASSFQAGGEEQYF.

This chain connects TRBV6-2 or TRBV6-3 to TRBJ1-6, with D unresolved. Germline V gives CDR1 MNHEY, CDR2 SVGEGT. V was clipped by 2 bases and J by 6 bases, with 11 bases between them. The CDR3 is 15 amino acids. CDR3 residues: CASSYEAGLNSPLHF. The CDR3 DNA follows: TGTGCCAGCAGTTACGAGGCAGGTCTTAATTCACCCCTCCACTTT.